Described below is a single TCR beta chain sequence and its context. Its antigen remains unknown. Trimming cost V 5 bases and J 0 bases, with 16 bases left between them. The CDR3 contains 16 residues. The germline V gene has CDR1 SGHVS and CDR2 FQNEAQ. This sample is drawn from a study of shared clonotypes between healthy human individuals. Study observations and caveats: The naive CD4 repertoires of several donors were compared, and about 5% of clonotypes were shared.

The donors were all Caucasian adults (living in Nashville, Tennessee). An even split of each subset's genomic DNA across several immunoSEQ plates was performed. Replicate sorted-subset PCRs were loaded with roughly 190 ng DNA, 31,000 or so T cell genomes. Measured with immunoSEQ multiplex PCR; TCRdb has only the in-frame clones, and not every one. Among 2 million to 2.5 million clones listed, approximately 93% were seen once. Specimen: naive CD4+ T cells from PBMCs. Subset denoted: CD45RA+ positively selected. The sequence came from a young man in good health. Some clones in this sample may be carry-over from other donors' samples. The V call is TRBV7-8, the J call TRBJ1-1, with a tentative D call TRBD1 (5 bases). The CDR3, as DNA: TGTGCCAGCAGCCCTATGGGTCACAGGATGAACACTGAAGCTTTCTTT. This gives the protein CASSPMGHRMNTEAFF.